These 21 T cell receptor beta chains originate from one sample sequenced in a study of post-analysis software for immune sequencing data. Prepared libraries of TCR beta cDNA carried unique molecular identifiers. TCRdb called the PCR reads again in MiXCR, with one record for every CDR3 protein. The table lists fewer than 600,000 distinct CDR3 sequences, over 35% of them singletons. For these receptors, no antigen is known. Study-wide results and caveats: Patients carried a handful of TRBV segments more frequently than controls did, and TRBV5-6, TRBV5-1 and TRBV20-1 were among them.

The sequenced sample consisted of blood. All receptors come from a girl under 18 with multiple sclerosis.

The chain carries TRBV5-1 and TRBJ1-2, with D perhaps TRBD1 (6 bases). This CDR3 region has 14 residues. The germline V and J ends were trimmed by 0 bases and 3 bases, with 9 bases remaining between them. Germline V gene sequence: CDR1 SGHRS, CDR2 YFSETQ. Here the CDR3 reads CASSLVPGDYGYTF. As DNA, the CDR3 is TGCGCCAGCAGCTTGGTGCCAGGGGACTATGGCTACACCTTC.

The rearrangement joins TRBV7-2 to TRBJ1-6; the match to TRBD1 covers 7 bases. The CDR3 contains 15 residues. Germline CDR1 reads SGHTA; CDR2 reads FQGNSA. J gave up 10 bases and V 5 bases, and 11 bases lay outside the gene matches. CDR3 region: CASSHRQGVGSPLHF. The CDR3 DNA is TGTGCCAGCAGCCACCGCCAGGGGGTCGGGTCACCCCTCCACTTT.

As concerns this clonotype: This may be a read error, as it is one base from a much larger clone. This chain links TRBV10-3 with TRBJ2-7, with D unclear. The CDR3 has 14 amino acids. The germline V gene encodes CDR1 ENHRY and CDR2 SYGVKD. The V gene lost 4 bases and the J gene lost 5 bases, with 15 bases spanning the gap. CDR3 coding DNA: TGTGCCATCAGTGGGAATGAGTTACGCCACGAGCAGTACTTC. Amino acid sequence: CAISGNELRHEQYF.

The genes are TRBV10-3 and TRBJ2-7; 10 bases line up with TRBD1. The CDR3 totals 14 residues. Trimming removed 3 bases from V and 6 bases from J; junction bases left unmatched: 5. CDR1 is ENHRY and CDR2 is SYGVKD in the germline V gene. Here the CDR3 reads CAISDDRGPLEQYF. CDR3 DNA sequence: TGTGCCATCAGTGACGACAGGGGGCCTCTCGAGCAGTACTTC.

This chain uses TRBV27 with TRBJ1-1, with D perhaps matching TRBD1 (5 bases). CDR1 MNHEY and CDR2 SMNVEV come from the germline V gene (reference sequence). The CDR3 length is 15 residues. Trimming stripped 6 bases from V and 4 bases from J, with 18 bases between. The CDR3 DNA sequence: TGTGCCAGCAGGGGGGTTATGGGAGCGGGCACTGAAGCTTTCTTT. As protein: CASRGVMGAGTEAFF.

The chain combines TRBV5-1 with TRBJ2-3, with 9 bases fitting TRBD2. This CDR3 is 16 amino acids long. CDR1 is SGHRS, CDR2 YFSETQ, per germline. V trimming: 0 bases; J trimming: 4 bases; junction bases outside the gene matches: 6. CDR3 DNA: TGCGCCAGCAGCTTGGAGGGCGGGAGGGCCCCAGATACGCAGTATTTT. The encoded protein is CASSLEGGRAPDTQYF. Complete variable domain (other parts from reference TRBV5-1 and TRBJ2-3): KAGVTQTPRYLIKTRGQQVTLSCSPISGHRSVSWYQQTPGQGLQFLFEYFSETQRNKGNFPGRFSGRQFSNSRSEMNVSTLELGDSALYLCASSLEGGRAPDTQYFGPGTRLTVL.

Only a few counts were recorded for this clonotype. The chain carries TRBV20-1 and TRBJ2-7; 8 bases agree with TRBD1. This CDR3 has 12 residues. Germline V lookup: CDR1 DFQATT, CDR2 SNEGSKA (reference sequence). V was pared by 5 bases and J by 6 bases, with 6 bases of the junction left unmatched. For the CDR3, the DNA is TGCAGTGCTCCATGGACAGGGAGCGAGCAGTACTTC. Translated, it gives CSAPWTGSEQYF.

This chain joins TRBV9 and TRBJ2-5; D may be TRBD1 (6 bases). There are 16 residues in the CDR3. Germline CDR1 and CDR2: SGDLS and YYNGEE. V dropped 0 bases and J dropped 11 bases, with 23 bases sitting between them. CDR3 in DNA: TGTGCCAGCAGCGTAGCGTGGAACAGGGAGTTAGGTGAGCAGTACTTC. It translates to CASSVAWNRELGEQYF.

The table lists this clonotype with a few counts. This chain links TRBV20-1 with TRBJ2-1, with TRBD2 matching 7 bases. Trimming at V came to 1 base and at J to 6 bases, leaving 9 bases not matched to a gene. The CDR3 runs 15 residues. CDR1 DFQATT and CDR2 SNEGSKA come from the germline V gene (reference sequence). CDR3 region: CSARAGREGLNEQFF. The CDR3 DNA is TGCAGTGCTAGAGCAGGGAGGGAGGGCCTCAATGAGCAGTTCTTC.

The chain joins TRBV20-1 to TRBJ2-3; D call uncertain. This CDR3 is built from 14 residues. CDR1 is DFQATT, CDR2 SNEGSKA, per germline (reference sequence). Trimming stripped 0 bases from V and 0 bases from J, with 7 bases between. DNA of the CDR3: TGCAGTGCTAGAGATCATGGGAGCACAGATACGCAGTATTTT. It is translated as CSARDHGSTDTQYF.

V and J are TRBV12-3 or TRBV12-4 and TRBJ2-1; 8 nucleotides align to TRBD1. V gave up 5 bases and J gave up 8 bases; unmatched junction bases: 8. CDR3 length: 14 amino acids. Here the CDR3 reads CASSPDRDPHEQFF. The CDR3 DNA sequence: TGTGCCAGCAGTCCGGACAGGGACCCGCATGAGCAGTTCTTC.

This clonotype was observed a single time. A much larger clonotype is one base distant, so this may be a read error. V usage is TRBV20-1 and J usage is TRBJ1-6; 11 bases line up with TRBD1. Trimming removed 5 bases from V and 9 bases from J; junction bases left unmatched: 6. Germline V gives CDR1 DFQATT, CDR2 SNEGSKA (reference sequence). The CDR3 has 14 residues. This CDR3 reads CSAGTGTGGSPLHF. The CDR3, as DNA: TGCAGTGCTGGTACCGGGACAGGGGGTTCACCCCTCCACTTT.

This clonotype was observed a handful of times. The CDR3 spells CASSYLRGAGTEAFF. The CDR3, as DNA: TGTGCCAGCAGTTATCTACGGGGGGCGGGCACTGAAGCTTTCTTT. The chain carries TRBV6-5 and TRBJ1-1; a possible D gene is TRBD1 (6 bases). V was clipped by 3 bases and J by 4 bases, with 15 bases between them. The CDR3 extends over 15 amino acids. CDR1 is MNHEY and CDR2 is SVGAGI in the germline V gene.

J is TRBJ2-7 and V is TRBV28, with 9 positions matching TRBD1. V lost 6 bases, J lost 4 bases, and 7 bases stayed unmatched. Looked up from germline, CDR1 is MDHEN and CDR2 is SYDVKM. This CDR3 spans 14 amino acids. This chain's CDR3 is CASSIPGQGYEQYF. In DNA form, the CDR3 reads TGTGCCAGCAGCATTCCGGGACAGGGTTACGAGCAGTACTTC.

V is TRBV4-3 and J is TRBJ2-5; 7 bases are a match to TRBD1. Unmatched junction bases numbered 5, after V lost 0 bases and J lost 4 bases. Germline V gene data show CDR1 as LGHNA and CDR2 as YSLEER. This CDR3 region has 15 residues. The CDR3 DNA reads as TGCGCCAGCAGCCAAGATAGGTACAGGGGAGAGACCCAGTACTTC. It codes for CASSQDRYRGETQYF.

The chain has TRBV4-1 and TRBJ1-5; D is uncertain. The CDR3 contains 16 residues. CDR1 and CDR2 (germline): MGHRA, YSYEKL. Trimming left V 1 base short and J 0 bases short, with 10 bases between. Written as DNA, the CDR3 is TGCGCCAGCAGCCAAGCGCCAATCAATAGCAATCAGCCCCAGCATTTT. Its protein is CASSQAPINSNQPQHF.

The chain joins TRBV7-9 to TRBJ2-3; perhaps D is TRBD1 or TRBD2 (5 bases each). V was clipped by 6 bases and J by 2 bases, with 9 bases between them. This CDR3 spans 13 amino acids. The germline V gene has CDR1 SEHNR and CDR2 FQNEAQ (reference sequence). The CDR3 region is CASRGVPTDTQYF. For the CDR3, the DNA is TGTGCCAGCAGGGGGGTCCCCACAGATACGCAGTATTTT.

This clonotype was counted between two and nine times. CDR3 in DNA: TGTGCCAGCAGCTTAGGTCAGGGCACCGGGGGCGAGCAGTACTTC. Translation: CASSLGQGTGGEQYF. The chain has TRBV7-2 and TRBJ2-7, with a tentative D call TRBD2 (6 bases). CDR1 and CDR2 from the germline V gene are SGHTA and FQGNSA. V was pared by 1 base and J by 6 bases, with 16 bases between. This CDR3 is built from 15 residues.

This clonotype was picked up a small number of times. The CDR3: CASRQEGQTYQETQYF. CDR3 nucleotides: TGTGCCAGCAGGCAGGAGGGACAGACGTACCAAGAGACCCAGTACTTC. The chain employs TRBV7-2 and TRBJ2-5, with D perhaps matching TRBD1 (7 bases). Deletions cut 6 bases from V and 0 bases from J, with 17 bases between. The CDR3 covers 16 residues. CDR1 and CDR2 from the germline V gene are SGHTA and FQGNSA.

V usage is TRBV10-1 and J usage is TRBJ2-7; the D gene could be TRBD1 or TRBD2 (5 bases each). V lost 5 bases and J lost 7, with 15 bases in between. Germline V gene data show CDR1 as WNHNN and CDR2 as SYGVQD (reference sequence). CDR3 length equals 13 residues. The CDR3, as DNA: TGCGCCAGCAGTACGGGACGGCGAGGGGAGCAGTACTTC. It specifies CASSTGRRGEQYF.

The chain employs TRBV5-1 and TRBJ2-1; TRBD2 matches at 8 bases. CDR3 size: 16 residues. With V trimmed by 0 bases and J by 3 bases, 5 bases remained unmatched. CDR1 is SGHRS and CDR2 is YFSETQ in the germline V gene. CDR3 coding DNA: TGCGCCAGCAGCTTGGGGCGGGGGGCAATCTACAATGAGCAGTTCTTC. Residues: CASSLGRGAIYNEQFF.